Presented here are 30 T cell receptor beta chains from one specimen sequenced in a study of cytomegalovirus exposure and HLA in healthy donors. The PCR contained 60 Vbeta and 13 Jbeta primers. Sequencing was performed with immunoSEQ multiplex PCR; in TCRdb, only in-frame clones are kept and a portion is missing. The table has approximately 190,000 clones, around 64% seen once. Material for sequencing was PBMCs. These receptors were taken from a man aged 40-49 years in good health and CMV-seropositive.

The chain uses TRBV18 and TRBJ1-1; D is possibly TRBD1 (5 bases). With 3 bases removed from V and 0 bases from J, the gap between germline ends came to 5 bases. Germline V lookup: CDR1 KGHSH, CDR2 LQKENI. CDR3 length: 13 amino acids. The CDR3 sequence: CASSPGLNTEAFF. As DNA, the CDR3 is TGTGCCAGCTCACCGGGGCTGAACACTGAAGCTTTCTTT.

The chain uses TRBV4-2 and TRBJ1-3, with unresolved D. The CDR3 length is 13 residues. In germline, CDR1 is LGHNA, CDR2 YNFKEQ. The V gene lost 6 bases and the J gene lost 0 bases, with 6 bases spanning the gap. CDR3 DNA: TGTGCCAGCAGGTCCGGCTCTGGAAACACCATATATTTT. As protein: CASRSGSGNTIYF.

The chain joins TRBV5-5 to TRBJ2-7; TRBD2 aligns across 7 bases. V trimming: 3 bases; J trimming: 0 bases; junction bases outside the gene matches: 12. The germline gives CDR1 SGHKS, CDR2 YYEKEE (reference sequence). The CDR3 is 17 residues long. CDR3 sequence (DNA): TGTGCCAGCAGCTCGGTGGGGGGGGTATCCAGCTCCTACGAGCAGTACTTC. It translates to CASSSVGGVSSSYEQYF.

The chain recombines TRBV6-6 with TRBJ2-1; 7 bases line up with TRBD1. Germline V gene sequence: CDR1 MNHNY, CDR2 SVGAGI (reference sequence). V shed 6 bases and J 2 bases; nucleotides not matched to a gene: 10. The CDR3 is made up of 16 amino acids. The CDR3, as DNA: TGTGCCAGCAGCCTACAGGGGCCAATCCCCTACAATGAGCAGTTCTTC. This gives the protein CASSLQGPIPYNEQFF.

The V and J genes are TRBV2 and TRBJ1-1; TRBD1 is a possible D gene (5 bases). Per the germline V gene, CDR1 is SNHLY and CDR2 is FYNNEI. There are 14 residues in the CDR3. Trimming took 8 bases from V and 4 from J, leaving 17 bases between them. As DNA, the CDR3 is TGTGCCAGCGCACCATCTTGGGGCGGCACTGAAGCTTTCTTT. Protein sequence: CASAPSWGGTEAFF.

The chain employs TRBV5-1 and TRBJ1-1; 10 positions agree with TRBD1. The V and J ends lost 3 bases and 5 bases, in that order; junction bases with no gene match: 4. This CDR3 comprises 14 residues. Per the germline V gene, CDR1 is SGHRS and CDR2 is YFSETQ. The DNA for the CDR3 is TGCGCCAGCAGCTCGGGGACAGGGGATACTGAAGCTTTCTTT. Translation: CASSSGTGDTEAFF.

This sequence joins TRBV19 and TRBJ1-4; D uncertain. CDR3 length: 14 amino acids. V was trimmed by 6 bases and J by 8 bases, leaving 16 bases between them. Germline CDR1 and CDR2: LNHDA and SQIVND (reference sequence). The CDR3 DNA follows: TGTGCCAGTAGCCTGGGTAGTGGAGGGGAAAAACTGTTTTTT. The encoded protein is CASSLGSGGEKLFF.

The CDR3 DNA reads as TGTGCCAGCAGTGAAGGGCAGGGCAATCAGCCCCAGCATTTT. It is translated as CASSEGQGNQPQHF. The V call is TRBV2, the J call TRBJ1-5; the D is unclear. The CDR3 is 14 amino acids. Germline V gene sequence: CDR1 SNHLY, CDR2 FYNNEI. The germline V and J ends were trimmed by 1 base and 2 bases, with 6 bases remaining between them.

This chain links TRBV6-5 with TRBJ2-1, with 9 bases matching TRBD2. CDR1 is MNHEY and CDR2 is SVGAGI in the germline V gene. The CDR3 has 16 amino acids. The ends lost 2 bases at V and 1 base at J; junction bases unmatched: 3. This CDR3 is CASSYGSGGSYNEQFF. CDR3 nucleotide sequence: TGTGCCAGCAGTTACGGTAGCGGGGGATCCTACAATGAGCAGTTCTTC.

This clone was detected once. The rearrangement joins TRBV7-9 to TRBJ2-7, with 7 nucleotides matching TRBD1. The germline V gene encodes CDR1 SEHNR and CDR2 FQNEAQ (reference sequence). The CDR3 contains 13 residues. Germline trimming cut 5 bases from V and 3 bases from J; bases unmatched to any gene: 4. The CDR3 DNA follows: TGTGCCAGCAGCACCTACAGGGGCTACGAGCAGTACTTC. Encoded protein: CASSTYRGYEQYF.

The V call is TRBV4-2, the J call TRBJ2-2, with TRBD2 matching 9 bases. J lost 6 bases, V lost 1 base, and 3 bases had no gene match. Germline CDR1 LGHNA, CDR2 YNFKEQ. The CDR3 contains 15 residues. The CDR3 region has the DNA TGTGCCAGCAGCCAAGCAAGCGGGGGGCCCGGGGAGCTGTTTTTT. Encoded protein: CASSQASGGPGELFF.

The CDR3 region has the DNA TGTGCCAGCAGTTATTCGCCAGGGGGCTATGGAAACACCATATATTTT. Its translation: CASSYSPGGYGNTIYF. The chain combines TRBV6-6 with TRBJ1-3; 8 bases map to TRBD1. Trimming took 3 bases from V and 3 from J; bases not matched to a gene: 7. Germline V lookup: CDR1 MNHNY, CDR2 SVGAGI (reference sequence). This CDR3 has 16 residues.

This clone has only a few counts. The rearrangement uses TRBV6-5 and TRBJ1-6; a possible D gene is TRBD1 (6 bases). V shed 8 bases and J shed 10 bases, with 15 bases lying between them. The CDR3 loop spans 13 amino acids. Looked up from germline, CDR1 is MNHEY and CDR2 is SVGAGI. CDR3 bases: TGTGCCAGCGGGTGGAAGGGGGACTCACCCCTCCACTTT. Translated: CASGWKGDSPLHF.

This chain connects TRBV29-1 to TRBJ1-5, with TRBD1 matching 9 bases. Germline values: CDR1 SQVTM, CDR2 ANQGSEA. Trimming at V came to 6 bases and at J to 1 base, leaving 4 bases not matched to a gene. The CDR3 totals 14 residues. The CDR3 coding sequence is TGCAGCGTAGCCGGACAGGGGAGCAATCAGCCCCAGCATTTT. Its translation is CSVAGQGSNQPQHF.

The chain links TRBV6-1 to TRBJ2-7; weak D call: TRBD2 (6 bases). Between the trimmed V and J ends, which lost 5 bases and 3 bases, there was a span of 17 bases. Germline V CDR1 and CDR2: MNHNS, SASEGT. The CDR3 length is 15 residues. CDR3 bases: TGTGCCAGCAGTACCCGTGGACGGGACTTCTACGAGCAGTACTTC. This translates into CASSTRGRDFYEQYF.

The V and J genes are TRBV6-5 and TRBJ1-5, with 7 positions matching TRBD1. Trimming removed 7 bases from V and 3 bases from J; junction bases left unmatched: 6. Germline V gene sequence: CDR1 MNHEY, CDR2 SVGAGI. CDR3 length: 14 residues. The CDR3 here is CASTPGQNNQPQHF. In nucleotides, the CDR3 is TGTGCCAGCACCCCGGGACAGAACAATCAGCCCCAGCATTTT.

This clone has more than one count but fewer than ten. Here the CDR3 reads CAISESIGGAGDTEAFF. The CDR3 DNA sequence: TGTGCCATCAGTGAGTCGATTGGGGGGGCTGGGGACACTGAAGCTTTCTTT. The rearrangement joins TRBV10-3 to TRBJ1-1; a possible D gene is TRBD1 (6 bases). Germline loops: CDR1 ENHRY, CDR2 SYGVKD. The CDR3 contains 17 residues. V gave up 0 bases and J gave up 3 bases, with 17 bases separating them.

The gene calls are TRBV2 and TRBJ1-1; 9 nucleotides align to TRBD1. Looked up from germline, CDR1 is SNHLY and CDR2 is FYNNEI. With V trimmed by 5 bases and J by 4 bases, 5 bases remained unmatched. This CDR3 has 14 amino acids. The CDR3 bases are TGTGCCAGCAGTTCTGACAGGGGGGGCACTGAAGCTTTCTTT. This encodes CASSSDRGGTEAFF.

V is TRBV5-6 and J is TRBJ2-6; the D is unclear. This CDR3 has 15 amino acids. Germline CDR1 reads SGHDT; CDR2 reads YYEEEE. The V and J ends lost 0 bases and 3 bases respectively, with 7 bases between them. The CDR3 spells CASSLVAVGANVLTF. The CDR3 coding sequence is TGTGCCAGCAGCTTGGTGGCCGTTGGGGCCAACGTCCTGACTTTC.

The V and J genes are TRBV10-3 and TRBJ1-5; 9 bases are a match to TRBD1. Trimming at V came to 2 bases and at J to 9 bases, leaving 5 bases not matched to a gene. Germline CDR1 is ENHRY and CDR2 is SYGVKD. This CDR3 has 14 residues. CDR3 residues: CAISEEQGAGPQHF. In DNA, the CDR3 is TGTGCCATCAGTGAGGAACAGGGGGCTGGGCCCCAGCATTTT.

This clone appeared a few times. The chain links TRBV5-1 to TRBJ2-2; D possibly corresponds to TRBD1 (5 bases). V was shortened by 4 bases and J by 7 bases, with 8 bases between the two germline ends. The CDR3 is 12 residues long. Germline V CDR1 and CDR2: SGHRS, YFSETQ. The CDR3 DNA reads TGCGCCAGCAGCATCAGGGACGGGGAGCTGTTTTTT. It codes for CASSIRDGELFF.

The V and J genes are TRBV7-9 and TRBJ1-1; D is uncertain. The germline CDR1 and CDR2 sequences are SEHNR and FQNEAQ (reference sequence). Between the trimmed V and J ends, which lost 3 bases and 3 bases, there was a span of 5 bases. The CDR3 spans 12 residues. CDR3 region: CASSFGDTEAFF. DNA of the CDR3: TGTGCCAGCAGCTTCGGGGACACTGAAGCTTTCTTT.

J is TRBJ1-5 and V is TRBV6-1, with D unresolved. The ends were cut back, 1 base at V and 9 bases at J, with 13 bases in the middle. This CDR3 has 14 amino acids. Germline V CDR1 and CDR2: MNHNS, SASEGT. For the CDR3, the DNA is TGTGCCAGCAGTGAAGGTGAGGGCTGGGGGCCCCAGCATTTT. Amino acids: CASSEGEGWGPQHF.

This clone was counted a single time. CDR3 nucleotide sequence: TGTGCCAGCAGCTTAAGAACGGGGTTATCCTACAATGAGCAGTTCTTC. Translation gives CASSLRTGLSYNEQFF. The chain carries TRBV7-8 and TRBJ2-1; possibly TRBD2 for D (5 bases). V lost 2 bases and J 1 base, leaving 12 bases between the germline ends. The CDR3 spans 16 residues. From germline, CDR1 is SGHVS and CDR2 FQNEAQ. The whole variable domain, filled in from reference TRBV7-8 and TRBJ2-1, reads GAGVSQSPRYKVAKRGQDVALRCDPISGHVSLFWYQQALGQGPEFLTYFQNEAQLDKSGLPSDRFFAERPEGSVSTLKIQRTQQEDSAVYLCASSLRTGLSYNEQFFGPGTRLTVL.

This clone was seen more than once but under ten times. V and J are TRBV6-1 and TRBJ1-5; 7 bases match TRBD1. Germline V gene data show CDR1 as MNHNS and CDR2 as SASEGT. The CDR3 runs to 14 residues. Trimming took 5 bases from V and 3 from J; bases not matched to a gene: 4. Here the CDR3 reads CASSSRGDNQPQHF. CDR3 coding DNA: TGTGCCAGCAGTAGCAGGGGGGACAATCAGCCCCAGCATTTT.

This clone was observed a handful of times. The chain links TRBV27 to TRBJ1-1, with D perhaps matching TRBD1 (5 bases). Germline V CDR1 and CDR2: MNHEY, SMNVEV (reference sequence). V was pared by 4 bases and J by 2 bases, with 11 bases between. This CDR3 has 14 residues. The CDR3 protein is CASSYDRANTEAFF. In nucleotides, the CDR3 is TGTGCCAGCAGTTACGACAGAGCTAACACTGAAGCTTTCTTT.

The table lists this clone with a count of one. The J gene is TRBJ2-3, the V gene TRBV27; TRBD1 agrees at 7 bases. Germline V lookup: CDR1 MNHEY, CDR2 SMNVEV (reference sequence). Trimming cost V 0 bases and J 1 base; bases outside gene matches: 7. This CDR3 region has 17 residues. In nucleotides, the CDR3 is TGTGCCAGCAGTTTATCCGCACCGGGACAGCGCACAGATACGCAGTATTTT. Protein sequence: CASSLSAPGQRTDTQYF.

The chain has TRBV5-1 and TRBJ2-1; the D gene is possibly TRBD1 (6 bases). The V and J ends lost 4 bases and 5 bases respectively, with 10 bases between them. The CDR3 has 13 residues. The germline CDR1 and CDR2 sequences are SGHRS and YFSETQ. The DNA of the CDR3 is TGCGCCAGCAGCCTACAGGGAAACAATGAGCAGTTCTTC. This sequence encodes CASSLQGNNEQFF.

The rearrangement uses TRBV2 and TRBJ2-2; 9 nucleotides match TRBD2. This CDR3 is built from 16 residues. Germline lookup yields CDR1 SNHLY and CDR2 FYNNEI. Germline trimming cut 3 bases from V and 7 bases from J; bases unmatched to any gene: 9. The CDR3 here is CASSEGTSSLGGELFF. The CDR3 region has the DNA TGTGCCAGCAGTGAGGGGACTAGCTCTTTGGGCGGGGAGCTGTTTTTT.

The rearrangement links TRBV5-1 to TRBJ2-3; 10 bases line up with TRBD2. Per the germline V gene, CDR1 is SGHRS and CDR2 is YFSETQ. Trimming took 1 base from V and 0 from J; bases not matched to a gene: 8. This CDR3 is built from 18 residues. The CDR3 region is CASSLISSGGGSTDTQYF. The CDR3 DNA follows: TGCGCCAGCAGCTTGATTTCCAGCGGGGGGGGCAGCACAGATACGCAGTATTTT.